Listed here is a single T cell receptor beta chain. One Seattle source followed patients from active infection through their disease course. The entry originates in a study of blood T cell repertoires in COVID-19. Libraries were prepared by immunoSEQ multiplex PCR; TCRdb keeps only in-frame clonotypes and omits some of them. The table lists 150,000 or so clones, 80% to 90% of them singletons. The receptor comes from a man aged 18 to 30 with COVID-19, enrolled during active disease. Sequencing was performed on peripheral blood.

The DNA for the CDR3 is TGTGCCAGCAGTGAAGGGGAGTCCGGAAACACCATATATTTT. It translates to CASSEGESGNTIYF. The chain carries TRBV2 and TRBJ1-3; no firm D call. Trimming took 1 base from V and 4 from J, leaving 8 bases between them. The CDR3 length is 14 residues. Looked up from germline, CDR1 is SNHLY and CDR2 is FYNNEI.